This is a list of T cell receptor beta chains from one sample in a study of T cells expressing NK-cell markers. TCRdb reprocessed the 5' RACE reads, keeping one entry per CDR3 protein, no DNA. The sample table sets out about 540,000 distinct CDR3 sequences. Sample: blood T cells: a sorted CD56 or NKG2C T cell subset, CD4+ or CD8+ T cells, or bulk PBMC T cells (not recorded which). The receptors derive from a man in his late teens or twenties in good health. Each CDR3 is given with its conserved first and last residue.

cdr3_aa: CASSYMSGNSPLHF
j_call: TRBJ1-6
v_call: TRBV6-5
cdr3_length: 14

cdr3_aa: CASSSKGGSVEQYF
j_call: TRBJ2-7
v_call: TRBV6-5
cdr3_length: 14

cdr3_aa: CASSPHSGTTPGELFF
j_call: TRBJ2-2
v_call: TRBV27
cdr3_length: 16

cdr3_aa: CASSEDWGRETQYF
j_call: TRBJ2-5
v_call: TRBV6-1
cdr3_length: 14

cdr3_aa: CASRPAGTDTQYF
j_call: TRBJ2-3
v_call: TRBV6-2/TRBV6-3
cdr3_length: 13

cdr3_aa: CATSPREQGFDEQFF
j_call: TRBJ2-1
v_call: TRBV15
cdr3_length: 15

cdr3_aa: CASSSGTSGSRNEQFF
j_call: TRBJ2-1
v_call: TRBV27
cdr3_length: 16

cdr3_aa: CASSPITGGAGNEQFF
j_call: TRBJ2-1
v_call: TRBV6-5
cdr3_length: 16

cdr3_aa: CASSLAGSREAFF
j_call: TRBJ1-1
v_call: TRBV5-1
cdr3_length: 13

cdr3_aa: CASSRFPYGYTF
j_call: TRBJ1-2
v_call: TRBV7-2
cdr3_length: 12

cdr3_aa: CSAKLRVAGEGYNEQFF
j_call: TRBJ2-1
v_call: TRBV20-1
cdr3_length: 17

cdr3_aa: CASSGTSGRLGEQFF
j_call: TRBJ2-1
v_call: TRBV5-6
cdr3_length: 15

cdr3_aa: CASSPSFSRLDGYTF
j_call: TRBJ1-2
v_call: TRBV7-9
cdr3_length: 15

cdr3_aa: CASSLGAVGIRQNIQYF
j_call: TRBJ2-4
v_call: TRBV7-9
cdr3_length: 17

cdr3_aa: CASSIMGGKVETQYF
j_call: TRBJ2-5
v_call: TRBV7-3
cdr3_length: 15

cdr3_aa: CASRAGPSAYEQYF
j_call: TRBJ2-7
v_call: TRBV2
cdr3_length: 14

cdr3_aa: CASSYGTALGTGELFF
j_call: TRBJ2-2
v_call: TRBV7-7
cdr3_length: 16

cdr3_aa: CASSNRDRDTGELFF
j_call: TRBJ2-2
v_call: TRBV11-3
cdr3_length: 15

cdr3_aa: CASSVATGVRQNEAFF
j_call: TRBJ1-1
v_call: TRBV9
cdr3_length: 16

cdr3_aa: CASSLKPSGVDEQYF
j_call: TRBJ2-7
v_call: TRBV5-1
cdr3_length: 15

cdr3_aa: CASSLLPGLAGAGEQFF
j_call: TRBJ2-1
v_call: TRBV9
cdr3_length: 17

cdr3_aa: CSAHSGTSVGDTQYF
j_call: TRBJ2-3
v_call: TRBV20-1
cdr3_length: 15

cdr3_aa: CAISEGQPDSQFF
j_call: TRBJ2-1
v_call: TRBV10-3
cdr3_length: 13